This TCR beta chain was retrieved from a study of graft-versus-host responses after intestinal transplantation listed by TCRdb under 2021. Regarding the research as a whole: Multivisceral, liver-intestinal, or isolated intestinal transplants were received by the recipients. Every recipient was given anti-thymocyte globulin induction, then maintenance tacrolimus and steroids for about 3 years. Alloreactive clones were identified by sequencing pre-transplant mixed lymphocyte reaction products and comparing them with unstimulated pre-transplant donor and recipient T cells. A cohort of roughly 25 intestinal transplant recipients, including one retransplant, was enrolled, and a few patients lacking pretransplant specimens were excluded. Instead of going to the commercial service, samples from a few later patients were sequenced in-house on an Illumina MiSeq and processed with MiXCR. Bulk TCR-beta CDR3 sequencing was used to track graft-versus-host and host-versus-graft alloreactive T cell clones in the graft, circulation and bone marrow after intestinal transplantation. Donor T cell macrochimerism was defined as a peak of at least 4% donor T cells among recipient peripheral blood mononuclear cells. What the study reported, not specific to this receptor: GvH clones were detected in recipient bone marrow, and some appeared earlier in ileal mucosa or blood, consistent with an intestinal mucosal origin. In the allografts of patients with donor T cell macrochimerism, GvH to HvG T cell clonal ratios were high. Early after transplant, peak levels of circulating GvH clones were found to be associated with declines in HvG clones. The conclusions were limited by the relatively low number and heterogeneity of the intestinal transplant patients.

The time point label corresponds to: cells obtained before transplantation from donor or recipient. CD3+CD4+ and CD3+CD8+ populations were FACS-sorted from unstimulated pre-transplant donor and recipient cells taken from spleen or lymph nodes. Comments on this clone: The antigen this receptor binds is unknown. No per-base quality is available; no much larger clone lies one base away.

The germline V gene yields MGHDK for CDR1 and SYGVNS for CDR2. Trimming accounts for 3 bases at V and 4 bases at J, while the number of junction bases matched to no gene is 2. The CDR3 contains 14 residues, cysteine and phenylalanine counted. The entry retains the CDR3 DNA only, 42 bases that are in frame from base 1. The method behind the library was the immunoSEQ multiplex PCR assay. For most patients, genomic DNA was isolated using the Qiagen DNeasy Blood and Tissue Kit and was shipped frozen to Adaptive Biotechnologies for TCR sequencing. High-throughput TCR-beta CDR3 sequencing of genomic DNA from most patients was performed by Adaptive Biotechnologies. The study's processing was this. Adaptive's ImmunoSEQ software supplied the TCR sequencing data for 15 to 20 patients, while MiXCR and VDJtools were used to process a few other patients. To correct CD4 versus CD8 sorting errors, any sequence found in both subsets at a frequency ratio below 5:1 was removed. CDR3 nucleotide sequences shared between donor and recipient were removed because their origin could not be assigned. To be classed as alloreactive, a clone needed at least 2-fold expansion over unstimulated cells and a minimum CFSE-low frequency of 0.002% (template counts) or 0.001% (read counts). Clones were considered mappable if detected in sequenced pre-transplant spleen, lymph node, or MLR CFSE-low populations of the donor or recipient. The cumulative frequency of alloreactive clones was calculated as a percentage of all sequences, weighted by copy number. The source is immuneACCESS, and TCRdb retained only in-frame sequences with V and J called. Part of the clones is not carried over; for the studies checked, unresolved V genes explain less than half of this, and the remainder is unexplained. V, J and clone size are those of that table, while D and trimming were read from the DNA. The sample data list about 120,000 clones, and around 94% of these were observed just once. 0.2% to 0.25% of the sample comes from the top ten.

This TCR came from a human donor who was the organ donor for an intestinal transplant. The source material was unstimulated CD4+ T cells sorted from spleen or lymph node cells, sampled before transplant. The chain uses TRBV25-1 and TRBJ2-7, with 11 middle bases fitting TRBD2. CDR3 loop: CASSDPSGGYEQYF. The bases read TGTGCCAGCAGTGACCCTAGCGGGGGGTACGAGCAGTACTTC.